Presented here are 24 T cell receptor beta chains from one specimen sequenced in a study of beta chain features in type 1 diabetes. TCRB transcripts that were expressed got sequenced, as all of the isolated RNA had been reverse transcribed. Assay: immunoSEQ multiplex PCR; the TCRdb copy retains only in-frame clones and omits some. The table has hundreds of thousands of clones, roughly 12% seen once. Material for sequencing was naive CD4+ T cells from blood. These receptors came from a man younger than 35 in good health.

This clone was seen only a few times. The chain couples TRBV4-3 to TRBJ2-1, with 7 bases aligning to TRBD2. The CDR3 consists of 16 residues. Germline V CDR1 and CDR2: LGHNA, YSLEER. Trimming took 0 bases from V and 3 from J; bases not matched to a gene: 5. The CDR3 spells CASSQDGGLLYNEQFF. DNA for the CDR3: TGCGCCAGCAGCCAAGACGGGGGACTACTCTACAATGAGCAGTTCTTC.

The V and J genes are TRBV6-5 and TRBJ1-1; D might be TRBD1 (5 bases). Trimming pared 6 bases from V and 5 bases from J, leaving 19 bases between. Germline assignment: CDR1 MNHEY and CDR2 SVGAGI. The CDR3 is made up of 15 amino acids. Here the CDR3 reads CASSFRQGVWTEAFF. The CDR3 DNA reads TGTGCCAGCAGCTTCCGGCAGGGCGTTTGGACTGAAGCTTTCTTT.

The J gene is TRBJ2-1, the V gene TRBV19; possibly TRBD2 for D (6 bases). CDR1 is LNHDA and CDR2 is SQIVND in the germline V gene (reference sequence). Trimming shortened V by 7 bases and J by 4 bases, and 14 bases separated the two germline ends. The CDR3 spans 14 residues. The CDR3 loop reads CASTKSGLYNEQFF. The CDR3 coding sequence is TGTGCCAGTACTAAGTCGGGACTTTACAATGAGCAGTTCTTC.

A few counts support this clone. The V and J genes are TRBV9 and TRBJ2-1; the D gene is possibly TRBD2 (5 bases). Per the germline V gene, CDR1 is SGDLS and CDR2 is YYNGEE. CDR3 length equals 14 residues. Trimming removed 0 bases from V and 8 bases from J, with 12 bases in between. Written as DNA, the CDR3 is TGTGCCAGCAGCGTAGGGTGGGAGTTGGATGAGCAGTTCTTC. This encodes CASSVGWELDEQFF.

The chain has TRBV30 and TRBJ1-6; possibly TRBD1 for D (6 bases). The germline V gene encodes CDR1 GTSNPN and CDR2 SVGIG (reference sequence). V lost 0 bases to trimming and J lost 8 bases, with 14 bases between them. This CDR3 is 15 amino acids long. The CDR3 coding sequence is TGTGCCTGGAGTGTACTGCAGGGGAAGTATTCACCCCTCCACTTT. It encodes CAWSVLQGKYSPLHF.

This chain links TRBV7-9 with TRBJ2-1; D perhaps matches TRBD2 (5 bases). The CDR3 loop spans 13 amino acids. Trimming removed 7 bases at V and 2 bases at J, with 9 bases between. Germline V gives CDR1 SEHNR, CDR2 FQNEAQ (reference sequence). The CDR3 loop is CASTGNTYNEQFF. CDR3 sequence (DNA): TGTGCCAGCACCGGGAATACCTACAATGAGCAGTTCTTC.

Written as DNA, the CDR3 is TGTGCCAGCAGGACCGGGACAGTGAACACTGAAGCTTTCTTT. Amino acid sequence: CASRTGTVNTEAFF. The chain recombines TRBV28 with TRBJ1-1; 7 bases agree with TRBD1. CDR1 MDHEN and CDR2 SYDVKM come from the germline V gene. Trimming cost V 6 bases and J 0 bases; bases outside gene matches: 4. This CDR3 comprises 14 residues.

This clone was recorded at least ten times. This rearrangement joins TRBV19 to TRBJ2-4; 7 nucleotides align to TRBD2. Germline V gene sequence: CDR1 LNHDA, CDR2 SQIVND (reference sequence). V was clipped by 9 bases and J by 8 bases; unmatched bases: 4. This CDR3 has 11 amino acids. CDR3 amino acids: CASGGIDIQYF. The CDR3 DNA reads as TGTGCCAGCGGGGGGATTGACATTCAGTACTTC.

This clone was counted between two and nine times. The chain recombines TRBV10-3 with TRBJ2-7; TRBD2 matches 12 bases. Germline lookup yields CDR1 ENHRY and CDR2 SYGVKD. Trimming cost V 2 bases and J 2 bases; bases outside gene matches: 10. This CDR3 has 18 amino acids. The CDR3 region has the DNA TGTGCCATCAGTGAGAGGTTAACTAGCGGGAGGACCCCCTACGAGCAGTACTTC. The encoded protein is CAISERLTSGRTPYEQYF.

This clone was seen a single time. Distinct nucleotide sequences in the sample also encode this CDR3. The chain has TRBV5-1 and TRBJ1-2; 7 bases fit TRBD1. The CDR3 extends over 13 amino acids. The V gene end was trimmed by 0 bases and the J gene end by 6 bases; junction bases not matched to a gene: 2. Germline V gene sequence: CDR1 SGHRS, CDR2 YFSETQ. CDR3 amino acids: CASSLGDRDGYTF. CDR3 in DNA: TGCGCCAGCAGCTTGGGGGACAGAGATGGCTACACCTTC.

This clone has only one observation. This may be a read error, as it is one base from a much larger clone. V usage is TRBV7-2 and J usage is TRBJ1-2; 7 nucleotides align to TRBD1. CDR3 length: 12 amino acids. Losses at the gene ends were 4 bases for V and 4 bases for J; bases not matched to a gene: 0. Germline CDR1 and CDR2: SGHTA and FQGNSA. The CDR3: CASSWDSYGYTF. The CDR3 DNA reads TGTGCCAGCAGCTGGGACAGCTATGGCTACACCTTC.

The rearrangement links TRBV19 to TRBJ2-5; D gene ambiguous. In germline, CDR1 is LNHDA, CDR2 SQIVND (reference sequence). Trimming took 11 bases from V and 2 from J, leaving 15 bases between them. This CDR3 spans 13 amino acids. The chain's CDR3 is CASRLIGQETQYF. Here the CDR3 DNA reads TGTGCCTCTAGGTTGATCGGTCAAGAGACCCAGTACTTC.

This chain uses TRBV7-2 with TRBJ2-3, with D possibly TRBD1 on 6 matching bases. V dropped 3 bases and J dropped 1 base, with 17 bases sitting between them. This CDR3 has 17 amino acids. In germline, CDR1 is SGHTA, CDR2 FQGNSA. This CDR3 reads CASSLAGTGSGTDTQYF. The CDR3 DNA is TGTGCCAGCAGCTTGGCCGGAACAGGGTCCGGCACAGATACGCAGTATTTT.

The chain is built from TRBV28 and TRBJ1-2, with TRBD1 as a possible D gene (5 bases). The germline gives CDR1 MDHEN, CDR2 SYDVKM. This CDR3 comprises 14 residues. V lost 3 bases and J lost 3, with 11 bases in between. The chain's CDR3 is CASSLEGAYYGYTF. The CDR3 region has the DNA TGTGCCAGCAGTTTGGAAGGGGCGTACTATGGCTACACCTTC.

This clone was recorded a few times. The gene calls are TRBV7-9 and TRBJ2-7, with a weak D call TRBD1 (6 bases). From germline, CDR1 is SEHNR and CDR2 FQNEAQ (reference sequence). The length of the CDR3 is 17 residues. V shed 5 bases and J shed 4 bases, with 24 bases lying between them. This chain's CDR3 is CASSRGEQGSPRYEQYF. The DNA for the CDR3 is TGTGCCAGCAGCCGAGGCGAGCAGGGGAGTCCTCGGTACGAGCAGTACTTC.

The chain uses TRBV5-4 and TRBJ2-2; no clear D. Trimming cost V 0 bases and J 6 bases, with 9 bases left between them. The germline V gene has CDR1 SGHNT and CDR2 YYREEE (reference sequence). The CDR3 is made up of 14 amino acids. CDR3 coding DNA: TGTGCCAGCAGCTTGGCGAGATCGGCCGGGGAGCTGTTTTTT. The encoded protein is CASSLARSAGELFF.

This clone has more than one count but fewer than ten. The chain links TRBV19 to TRBJ1-2; no clear D gene. Per germline, CDR1 LNHDA and CDR2 SQIVND (reference sequence). The length of the CDR3 is 11 residues. V was cut by 1 base and J by 8 bases, with 5 bases left in between. The CDR3 DNA sequence: TGTGCCAGTAGTATAGGAGGCGGCTACACCTTC. It encodes CASSIGGGYTF.

The V and J genes are TRBV27 and TRBJ2-3; TRBD2 matches 8 bases. The germline gives CDR1 MNHEY, CDR2 SMNVEV (reference sequence). This CDR3 contains 19 residues. Trimming cost V 5 bases and J 5 bases; bases outside gene matches: 21. This CDR3 is CASSLLSVRGVKGGDTQYF. The CDR3 nucleotides read TGTGCCAGCAGTCTCCTTTCGGTGCGGGGGGTAAAGGGGGGAGATACGCAGTATTTT.

This clone was counted a few times. As DNA, the CDR3 is TGTGCCAGCAGCTTACAGCTCCAATACGCTAGAACAGATACGCAGTATTTT. Translation: CASSLQLQYARTDTQYF. The chain has TRBV7-9 and TRBJ2-3; unclear D gene. The V and J ends lost 2 bases and 3 bases respectively, with 18 bases between them. The germline gives CDR1 SEHNR, CDR2 FQNEAQ (reference sequence). This CDR3 contains 17 residues.

The CDR3 reads CASSVWRLAGGDEQFF. CDR3 nucleotide sequence: TGCGCCAGCAGTGTCTGGCGACTAGCGGGGGGGGATGAGCAGTTCTTC. V is TRBV10-2 and J is TRBJ2-1; 14 nucleotides match TRBD2. The CDR3 contains 16 residues. CDR1 WSHSY and CDR2 SAAADI come from the germline V gene. The trim removed 4 bases at V and 8 bases at J, leaving 7 bases unmatched.

This clone was counted only a few times. In DNA form, the CDR3 reads TGTGCCAGCAGCTTACAGGACACCGGGGAGCTGTTTTTT. The encoded protein is CASSLQDTGELFF. The rearrangement uses TRBV11-3 and TRBJ2-2; D unclear. The germline gives CDR1 SGHNT, CDR2 YENEEA. V was shortened by 2 bases and J by 3 bases, with 4 bases between the two germline ends. This CDR3 spans 13 amino acids.

This clone was detected only a few times. This rearrangement joins TRBV4-1 to TRBJ2-5, with 9 bases matching TRBD2. The CDR3 has 18 amino acids. Germline V gene sequence: CDR1 MGHRA, CDR2 YSYEKL. Losses at the gene ends were 4 bases for V and 0 bases for J; bases not matched to a gene: 12. CDR3 region: CASSPGSGGPRYQETQYF. The CDR3 nucleotides are TGCGCCAGCAGCCCCGGGAGCGGGGGGCCGAGGTACCAAGAGACCCAGTACTTC.

The chain employs TRBV5-4 and TRBJ1-1; 7 bases map to TRBD1. The junction had 6 bases not matched to a gene; V was cut back by 1 base and J by 6 bases. The CDR3 is 14 amino acids. The V gene's germline CDR1 is SGHNT and CDR2 YYREEE (reference sequence). CDR3 region: CASSLRQGVPEAFF. CDR3 DNA sequence: TGTGCCAGCAGCTTGAGGCAGGGGGTTCCTGAAGCTTTCTTT.

This clone was counted between two and nine times. At the DNA level, this CDR3 is encoded by other sequences in the same sample as well. The chain couples TRBV29-1 to TRBJ2-3; TRBD2 might be the D (6 bases). Trimming left V 4 bases short and J 3 bases short, with 8 bases between. In germline, CDR1 is SQVTM, CDR2 ANQGSEA. The CDR3 consists of 12 residues. The CDR3 DNA follows: TGCAGCGTTGCCGGGAGTACAGATACGCAGTATTTT. Translated, it gives CSVAGSTDTQYF.